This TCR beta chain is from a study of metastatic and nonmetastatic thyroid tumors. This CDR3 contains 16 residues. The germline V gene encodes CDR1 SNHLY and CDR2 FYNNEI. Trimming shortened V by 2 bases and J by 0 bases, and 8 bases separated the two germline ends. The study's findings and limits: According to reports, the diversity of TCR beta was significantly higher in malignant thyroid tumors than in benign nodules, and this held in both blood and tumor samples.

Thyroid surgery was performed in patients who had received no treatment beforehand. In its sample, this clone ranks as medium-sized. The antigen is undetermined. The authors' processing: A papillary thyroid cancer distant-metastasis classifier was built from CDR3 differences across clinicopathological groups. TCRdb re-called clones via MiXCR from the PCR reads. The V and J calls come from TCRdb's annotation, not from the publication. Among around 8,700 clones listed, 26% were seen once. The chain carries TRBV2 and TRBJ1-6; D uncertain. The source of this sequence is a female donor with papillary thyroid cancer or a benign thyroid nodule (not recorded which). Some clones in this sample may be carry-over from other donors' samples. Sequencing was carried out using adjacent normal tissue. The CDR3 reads CASSESASSYNSPLHF. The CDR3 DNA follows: TGTGCCAGCAGTGAATCGGCCAGCTCCTATAATTCACCCCTCCACTTT.